These 3 T cell receptor beta chains were sequenced from one sample in a study of blood T cell repertoires in COVID-19. Sequencing was performed with immunoSEQ multiplex PCR; in TCRdb, only in-frame clones are kept and a portion is missing. The table shows 400,000 or so clones, with 75% to 90% occurring only once. The sequenced material came from PBMCs or T cells enriched from blood (not recorded which). Receptor source: a young man who had recovered from COVID-19.

The V and J genes are TRBV13 and TRBJ1-6, with a weak D call TRBD1 (6 bases). Trimming took 10 bases from V and 9 from J, leaving 16 bases between them. The CDR3 is 13 residues long. Looked up from germline, CDR1 is PRHDT and CDR2 is FYEKMQ (reference sequence). The CDR3 sequence is CAKTDSGGSPLHF. CDR3 nucleotides: TGTGCCAAGACGGACAGCGGGGGTTCACCCCTCCACTTT.

This clone was observed a single time. The genes are TRBV4-1 and TRBJ2-1; D possibly corresponds to TRBD1 (6 bases). The germline CDR1 and CDR2 sequences are MGHRA and YSYEKL. The length of the CDR3 is 13 residues. The V and J ends lost 1 base and 7 bases respectively, with 8 bases between them. For the CDR3, the DNA is TGCGCCAGCAGCCAAGTCACAGGGAATGAGCAGTTCTTC. It encodes CASSQVTGNEQFF.

This chain connects TRBV6-5 to TRBJ2-5; 9 nucleotides align to TRBD2. The CDR3 runs 15 residues. J lost 5 bases, V lost 7 bases, and 11 bases had no gene match. Germline V gene lookup returns CDR1 MNHEY and CDR2 SVGAGI. This CDR3 reads CASTFRASGVETQYF. The CDR3 nucleotides are TGTGCCAGCACCTTCCGGGCTAGCGGGGTGGAGACCCAGTACTTC.